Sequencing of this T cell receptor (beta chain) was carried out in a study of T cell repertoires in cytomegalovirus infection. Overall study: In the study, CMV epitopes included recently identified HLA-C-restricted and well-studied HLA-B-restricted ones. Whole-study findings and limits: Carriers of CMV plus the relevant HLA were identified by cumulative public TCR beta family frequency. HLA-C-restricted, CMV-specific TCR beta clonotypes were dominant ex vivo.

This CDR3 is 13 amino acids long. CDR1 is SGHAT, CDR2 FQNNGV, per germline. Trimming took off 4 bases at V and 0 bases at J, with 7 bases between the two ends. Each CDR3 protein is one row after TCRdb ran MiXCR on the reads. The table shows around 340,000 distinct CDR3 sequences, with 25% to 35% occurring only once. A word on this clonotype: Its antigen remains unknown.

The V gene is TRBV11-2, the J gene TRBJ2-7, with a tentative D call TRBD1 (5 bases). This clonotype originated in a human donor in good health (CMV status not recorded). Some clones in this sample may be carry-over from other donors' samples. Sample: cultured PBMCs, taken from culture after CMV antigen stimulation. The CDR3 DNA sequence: TGTGCCAGCAGCTCGGACATCTCCTACGAGCAGTACTTC. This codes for CASSSDISYEQYF.